Shown below are 7 T cell receptor beta chains from a single sample sequenced in a study of shared clonotypes between healthy human individuals. Here immunoSEQ multiplex PCR was the method, and the copy in TCRdb shows in-frame clones only, minus some. The profile shows about 2.4 million clones, over 85% of them singletons. Sequenced material: naive CD4+ T cells from PBMCs. The subset was: CD45RA+ positively selected. These TCRs come from a man younger than 35 in good health. Some clones in this sample may be carry-over from other donors' samples.

V usage is TRBV30 and J usage is TRBJ2-1; D unresolved. Trimming cost V 4 bases and J 0 bases, with 19 bases left between them. The length of the CDR3 is 17 residues. CDR1 is GTSNPN, CDR2 SVGIG, per germline (reference sequence). The CDR3 DNA reads TGTGCCTGGATAGGTTTGCGCGAGGCAGCCTCCTACAATGAGCAGTTCTTC. Translated, it gives CAWIGLREAASYNEQFF.

This clone was recorded only once. The chain links TRBV19 to TRBJ1-4, with D possibly being TRBD1 (5 bases). V was clipped by 5 bases and J by 0 bases, with 16 bases between them. CDR1 and CDR2 (germline): LNHDA, SQIVND (reference sequence). The CDR3 contains 17 residues. Here the CDR3 reads CASSSGKRRATNEKLFF. The CDR3 nucleotides are TGTGCCAGTAGTTCAGGGAAACGCCGTGCAACTAATGAAAAACTGTTTTTT.

The chain carries TRBV10-3 and TRBJ1-5, with D possibly being TRBD1 (5 bases). CDR1 and CDR2 from the germline V gene are ENHRY and SYGVKD. The V gene lost 2 bases and the J gene lost 7 bases, with 15 bases spanning the gap. The CDR3 loop spans 15 amino acids. The CDR3 loop is CAISEGGQGFQPQHF. The CDR3 DNA is TGTGCCATCAGTGAGGGTGGTCAGGGCTTCCAGCCCCAGCATTTT.

This chain joins TRBV5-1 and TRBJ1-2; TRBD1 agrees at 7 bases. J was trimmed by 7 bases and V by 2 bases; bases with no gene match: 2. The CDR3 loop spans 12 amino acids. Germline V gene data show CDR1 as SGHRS and CDR2 as YFSETQ. DNA of the CDR3: TGCGCCAGCAGCTTCGAGGGGGCTGGCTACACCTTC. Translated, it gives CASSFEGAGYTF.

The gene calls are TRBV27 and TRBJ2-2; 13 positions match TRBD2. The V segment lost 7 bases and the J segment 6 bases; nucleotides outside the gene matches: 5. The CDR3 runs to 15 residues. CDR1 is MNHEY and CDR2 is SMNVEV in the germline V gene (reference sequence). This CDR3 is CASTQLAGGPGELFF. CDR3 sequence (DNA): TGTGCCAGCACCCAACTAGCGGGAGGGCCCGGGGAGCTGTTTTTT.

The chain couples TRBV5-1 to TRBJ2-3; D possibly matches TRBD1 or TRBD2 (5 bases each). This CDR3 contains 15 residues. Deletions cut 4 bases from V and 4 bases from J, with 16 bases between. In germline, CDR1 is SGHRS, CDR2 YFSETQ. The CDR3 nucleotides read TGCGCCAGCAGCCCCGGGACCCCCCTCTCAGATACGCAGTATTTT. Protein sequence: CASSPGTPLSDTQYF.

V is TRBV5-1 and J is TRBJ2-1; D is possibly TRBD2 (6 bases). The V gene lost 2 bases and the J gene lost 4 bases, with 31 bases spanning the gap. The germline V gene encodes CDR1 SGHRS and CDR2 YFSETQ. This CDR3 has 21 amino acids. The CDR3: CASSLLSGGTLKGSGYNEQFF. The CDR3 nucleotides are TGCGCCAGCAGCTTACTCTCCGGCGGGACCCTAAAAGGTTCGGGGTACAATGAGCAGTTCTTC.